The subject of this entry is one TCR beta chain. There is no known antigen for this receptor. Nothing much larger sits one base from this clone, and base qualities are not available. This sample stems from a study of blood T cell repertoires in COVID-19 (dated by TCRdb to about 2020). Regarding the research as a whole: Samples from collaborators originated in the United States, Italy and Spain and spanned both the acute and convalescent phases of COVID-19. The material from the prospective study consisted of cDNA or gDNA derived from T cells, B-cell-depleted T cells, or PBMCs. Deeply sampled blood TCRbeta repertoires from subjects exposed to, actively infected with, or recovered from COVID-19 were included in the dataset. A freely available public database, intended as a resource for researchers studying the immune response to SARS-CoV-2, is where the repertoires were released. Samples came from the ongoing ImmuneRACE study (first 160 participants) plus 1,254 subjects from 6 global collaborators. The sample metadata nearly always contained a de-identified subject ID, COVID-19 status, age in years and sex. Where available, HLA class I and class II types were obtained from metadata supplied by the sample provider rather than from assay-based typing. Overall results and qualifications from the work: How much clinical and demographic metadata was included differed by source and by participant, and the metadata was provided uncurated.

TCRbeta CDR3 regions were amplified from genomic DNA using the immunoSEQ Assay, a bias-controlled multiplex PCR. Under the source paper's analysis protocol: The number of nucleated cells in each sample was estimated from the amplification of reference gene primers within the assay. To quantify the absolute abundance of each unique TCRbeta CDR3 rearrangement, sequence reads were collapsed and filtered. For each sample, productive Simpson clonality was calculated as the square root of Simpson's diversity index over productive rearrangements. TCRdb stores this immuneACCESS table with in-frame sequences only. Part of the clones is absent; in the studies checked, under half of the shortfall reflects unresolved V genes, and no reason is known for the rest. V, J and clone size are taken as reported in that table, and D and trimming were inferred from the DNA itself. This sample lists 200,000 to 250,000 clones; 80% were detected once. Around 13% of the sample comes from the top ten.

Collaborating institutions collected whole blood in K2EDTA tubes following their own protocols. For TCRbeta analysis, collaborator samples were shipped as frozen whole blood, as isolated PBMCs, or as DNA extracted from either sample type. Trimming removed 3 bases from V and 0 bases from J, leaving 8 bases between the germline ends. Sequences SGHAT (CDR1) and FQNNGV (CDR2) are obtained from the germline V gene. The CDR3 spans 14 residues, from the cysteine through the phenylalanine. Just the 42-base CDR3 DNA is kept, in frame starting at base 1. The clonotype originates from a human donor in a cohort sampled during active COVID-19. The chain is assembled from TRBV11-2 and TRBJ1-1; the D gene cannot be named for sure. Sequenced input: peripheral blood. The nucleotides are TGTGCCAGCAGCTTCGAACATTTGAACACTGAAGCTTTCTTT. Translated, it gives CASSFEHLNTEAFF.